The 5 T cell receptor beta chains presented below share a single source sample, sequenced in a study of beta chain features in type 1 diabetes. Expressed TCRB transcripts were sequenced, since all the RNA that had been isolated was reverse transcribed. Using immunoSEQ multiplex PCR, the repertoire was profiled, and TCRdb retains in-frame clones only, with some absent. The table shows hundreds of thousands of clones, with about a tenth occurring only once. Antigens for these TCRs are unknown. Findings and caveats of the study: Significant though moderate, a shortening of TCRB CDR3s appeared in all four CD4+ subsets of Type 1 diabetes patients.

The sequencing sample was made of central memory CD4+ T cells from blood. The receptors come from a man aged 25-45 years with type 1 diabetes.

This clone showed up just a few times. One end of the junction is discordant with germline, which a read error may explain. The chain recombines TRBV12-5 with TRBJ1-5; D remains ambiguous. Germline CDR1 LGHNT, CDR2 FRNRAP. The CDR3 length is 14 residues. CDR3 sequence reads: CASGLDGYHQPQHF. The CDR3, as DNA: TGTGCTAGTGGGTTGGACGGCTATCATCAGCCCCAGCATTTT. The full variable domain, completed using reference TRBV12-5 and TRBJ1-5, is DARVTQTPRHKVTEMGQEVTMRCQPILGHNTVFWYRQTMMQGLELLAYFRNRAPLDDSGMPKDRFSAEMPDATLATLKIQPSEPRDSAVYFCASGLDGYHQPQHFGDGTRLSIL.

This clone was detected a few times. Other DNA sequences in this sample translate to the same CDR3. The chain is built from TRBV7-2 and TRBJ2-7; TRBD1 is a possible D gene (6 bases). Trimming removed 3 bases at V and 7 bases at J, with 13 bases between. CDR3 length equals 13 residues. Germline CDR1 reads SGHTA; CDR2 reads FQGNSA. The CDR3 sequence is CASSLVQGREQYF. The CDR3 DNA reads as TGTGCCAGCAGCTTGGTTCAGGGGCGGGAGCAGTACTTC.

The J gene is TRBJ2-7, the V gene TRBV7-2; 10 nucleotides match TRBD1. Germline assignment: CDR1 SGHTA and CDR2 FQGNSA. This CDR3 is built from 14 residues. Trimming at V came to 6 bases and at J to 2 bases, leaving 4 bases not matched to a gene. The CDR3 sequence is CASRSGQGTYEQYF. The DNA of the CDR3 is TGTGCCAGCAGGTCGGGACAGGGGACCTACGAGCAGTACTTC.

V is TRBV30 and J is TRBJ1-1; 9 bases are shared with TRBD1. CDR1 is GTSNPN and CDR2 is SVGIG in the germline V gene (reference sequence). The V segment lost 4 bases and the J segment 10 bases; nucleotides outside the gene matches: 4. This CDR3 comprises 11 residues. The CDR3 here is CAWTGTGRAFF. CDR3 sequence (DNA): TGTGCCTGGACCGGGACAGGGAGAGCTTTCTTT.

This clone was observed a handful of times. V usage is TRBV7-2 and J usage is TRBJ2-5; 12 positions agree with TRBD1. Losses at the gene ends were 1 base for V and 5 bases for J; bases not matched to a gene: 5. Germline V gene sequence: CDR1 SGHTA, CDR2 FQGNSA. The CDR3 is 16 residues long. The CDR3: CASSLGAGTGGETQYF. CDR3 nucleotides: TGTGCCAGCAGCTTAGGGGCAGGGACAGGGGGCGAGACCCAGTACTTC.